The source of this T cell receptor (beta chain) is a study of cytomegalovirus exposure and HLA in healthy donors. Findings and limits, study-wide: For cytomegalovirus status, the classifier reportedly gave diagnoses with high specificity and sensitivity. In an earlier analysis, about 87% or about 30%: the productive usage of most TCR beta V segments.

Trimming left V 5 bases short and J 7 bases short, with 12 bases between. The CDR3 is 12 amino acids. In germline, CDR1 is SGHAT, CDR2 FQNNGV. PCR employed 60 Vbeta and 13 Jbeta primers. How the authors handled the data: It was a later analysis that counted roughly 79 million unique TCR beta chains, of which about 10 million were shared. Measured with immunoSEQ multiplex PCR; TCRdb has only the in-frame clones, and not every one. The V and J calls and clone size come from that table; D and trimming were worked out from the DNA. The sample shows approximately 250,000 clones, roughly 78% of them seen only once. As for this clone: What it binds is unknown.

The chain combines TRBV11-2 with TRBJ2-7; a weak D match, TRBD1 (6 bases). Sequences were obtained from PBMCs. The sequence was collected from a boy younger than 18 in good health and CMV-seronegative. CDR3 in amino acids: CASSPQGWEQYF. The CDR3 bases are TGTGCCAGCAGCCCACAGGGTTGGGAGCAGTACTTC.